This T cell receptor (beta chain) was captured in a study of OX40 agonist ivuxolimab in advanced cancers. Overall study context: Dosing consisted of intravenous ivuxolimab at 0.01 to 10 mg/kg every 2 weeks. Notes on the study in general: Clonal expansion among partial responders at 0.1-3.0 mg/kg ranked near the lowest. At 0.1 to 3.0 mg/kg, CD4+ and CD8+ blood T cells expanded clonally by week 6.

The CDR3 extends over 13 amino acids. The ends were cut back, 4 bases at V and 6 bases at J, with 10 bases in the middle. CDR1 is MNHEY, CDR2 SMNVEV, per germline (reference sequence). The table lists this clone with a few counts. Its antigen remains unknown. The repertoire was sequenced with immunoSEQ multiplex PCR; TCRdb's copy has only in-frame clones and lacks some. The sample carries approximately 24,000 clones, approximately 80% recorded once. This rearrangement joins TRBV27 to TRBJ1-5, with a tentative D call TRBD1 (5 bases). The clonotype was recovered from an adult with an advanced solid tumor such as melanoma, head and neck, liver or kidney cancer. The specimen comprised CD4+ or CD8+ T cells sorted from blood, sampled in a trial of the OX40 agonist ivuxolimab. The CDR3 region is CASSSGIGQPQHF. In nucleotides, the CDR3 is TGTGCCAGCAGTTCAGGGATTGGTCAGCCCCAGCATTTT.